This T cell receptor (beta chain) was sequenced for a study of shared clonotypes between healthy human individuals. With 0 bases removed from V and 2 bases from J, the gap between germline ends came to 15 bases. CDR1 is SGDLS and CDR2 is YYNGEE in the germline V gene. This CDR3 region has 16 residues. The method was immunoSEQ multiplex PCR; TCRdb's version includes in-frame clones alone and lacks a portion of them. The data show over a million clones, with around 76% seen just once and roughly 1.4% held by the top ten. The material sequenced was memory CD4+ T cells sorted from blood. The subset is: CD45RA-negative fraction. This chain joins TRBV9 and TRBJ2-7; a possible D gene is TRBD1 (6 bases). This sequence originates from a man aged 18 to 29 in good health. The CDR3 loop is CASSVGNRVGAYEQYF. CDR3 DNA: TGTGCCAGCAGCGTAGGCAACAGGGTGGGAGCCTACGAGCAGTACTTC.